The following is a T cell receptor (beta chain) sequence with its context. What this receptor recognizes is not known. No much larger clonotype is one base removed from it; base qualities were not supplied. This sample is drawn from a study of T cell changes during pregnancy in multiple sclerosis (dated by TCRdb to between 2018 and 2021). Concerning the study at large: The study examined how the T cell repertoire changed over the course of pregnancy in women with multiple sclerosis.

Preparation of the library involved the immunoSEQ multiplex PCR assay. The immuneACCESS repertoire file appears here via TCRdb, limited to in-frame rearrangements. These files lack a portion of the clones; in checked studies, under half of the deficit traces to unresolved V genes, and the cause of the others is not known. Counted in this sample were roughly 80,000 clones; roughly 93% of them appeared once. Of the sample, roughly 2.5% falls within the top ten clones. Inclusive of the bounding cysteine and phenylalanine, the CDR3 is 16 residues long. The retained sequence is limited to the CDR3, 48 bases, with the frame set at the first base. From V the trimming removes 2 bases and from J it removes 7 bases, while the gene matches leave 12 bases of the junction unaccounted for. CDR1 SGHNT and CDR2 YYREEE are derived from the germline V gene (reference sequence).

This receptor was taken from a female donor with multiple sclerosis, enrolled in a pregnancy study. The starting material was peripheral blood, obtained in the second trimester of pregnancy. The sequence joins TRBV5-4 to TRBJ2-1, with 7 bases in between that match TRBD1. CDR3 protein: CASSFPGEGARNEQFF. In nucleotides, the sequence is TGTGCCAGCAGCTTTCCCGGCGAGGGGGCGAGGAATGAGCAGTTCTTC. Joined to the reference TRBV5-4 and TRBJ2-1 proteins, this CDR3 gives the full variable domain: ETGVTQSPTHLIKTRGQQVTLRCSSQSGHNTVSWYQQALGQGPQFIFQYYREEENGRGNFPPRFSGLQFPNYSSELNVNALELDDSALYLCASSFPGEGARNEQFFGPGTRLTVL.